The clone carrying this T cell receptor beta chain occurred a few times. The data were obtained in a study of cytomegalovirus exposure and HLA in healthy donors. The CDR3 has 17 residues. V gave up 5 bases and J gave up 0 bases; unmatched junction bases: 11. Looked up from germline, CDR1 is MNHEY and CDR2 is SMNVEV (reference sequence). A multiplex PCR was run with 60 Vbeta primers and 13 Jbeta primers. The data were produced by immunoSEQ multiplex PCR, yet TCRdb's version contains in-frame clones alone and is incomplete. This sample has under 110,000 clones; around three quarters occur once, and the top ten carry 4.1%.

The source is a man aged 35-49 years in good health and CMV-seronegative. This chain joins TRBV27 and TRBJ2-3; 7 positions match TRBD1. The material sequenced was PBMCs. The CDR3 loop reads CASSPGQDLISTDTQYF. CDR3 sequence (DNA): TGTGCCAGCAGTCCCGGACAGGACCTTATTAGCACAGATACGCAGTATTTT.